The next 12 T cell receptor beta chains were all read from a single sample in a study of neurological immune-mediated disorders. Each CDR3 protein gets one entry after TCRdb re-called the 5' RACE reads with MiXCR. This table holds more than 45,000 distinct CDR3 sequences, about 3.5% found once. The sequencing sample was made of PBMCs. The receptors here all came from a man aged 35 to 55 with multiple sclerosis.

This clonotype has a count of ten or more. The rearrangement joins TRBV5-6 to TRBJ2-3; possibly TRBD1 for D (5 bases). CDR3 length equals 14 residues. The germline CDR1 and CDR2 sequences are SGHDT and YYEEEE. V dropped 5 bases and J dropped 6 bases, with 16 bases sitting between them. The CDR3 sequence: CASRRTRRGDTQYF. The CDR3 DNA is TGTGCCAGCAGAAGGACAAGGCGTGGCGATACGCAGTATTTT.

CDR3 coding DNA: TGTGCCAGCAGCCAAGCTAGAAACGAGCAGTACTTC. This codes for CASSQARNEQYF. The chain couples TRBV3-1 to TRBJ2-7; D gene uncertain. Germline CDR1 reads LGHDT; CDR2 reads YNNKEL (reference sequence). V was pared by 1 base and J by 5 bases, with 6 bases between. The CDR3 runs 12 residues.

There are many counts of this clonotype. The rearrangement uses TRBV20-1 and TRBJ1-2; D is unclear. Trimming removed 0 bases at V and 8 bases at J, with 16 bases between. The germline CDR1 and CDR2 sequences are DFQATT and SNEGSKA (reference sequence). CDR3 length: 14 amino acids. The CDR3 protein is CSARETGQSRGYTF. The CDR3 bases are TGCAGTGCTAGAGAAACCGGGCAATCACGAGGCTACACCTTC.

This clonotype was seen many times. The chain uses TRBV20-1 and TRBJ2-5; 9 bases are shared with TRBD1. V was clipped by 3 bases and J by 7 bases; unmatched bases: 15. Germline V gene lookup returns CDR1 DFQATT and CDR2 SNEGSKA (reference sequence). The CDR3 is 16 residues long. CDR3 sequence reads: CSARGGTGPRSWTQYF. Here the CDR3 DNA reads TGCAGTGCTAGGGGCGGGACAGGGCCACGGAGTTGGACCCAGTACTTC.

By sample share, this clonotype is large (0.1 to 1%). This chain joins TRBV12-3 or TRBV12-4 and TRBJ2-1; the match to TRBD2 covers 14 bases. Trimming at V came to 8 bases and at J to 6 bases, leaving 6 bases not matched to a gene. This CDR3 region has 15 residues. The CDR3 coding sequence is TGTGCCAGCGGCTTGACTAGCGGGGGGGCCAATGAGCAGTTCTTC. Translation gives CASGLTSGGANEQFF.

This clonotype was seen many times. The chain employs TRBV5-1 and TRBJ1-1; 12 bases agree with TRBD1. The germline gives CDR1 SGHRS, CDR2 YFSETQ. There are 15 residues in the CDR3. With V trimmed by 4 bases and J by 11 bases, 12 bases remained unmatched. The CDR3 protein is CASSTAGTGGDRAFF. CDR3 sequence (DNA): TGCGCCAGCAGCACAGCCGGGACAGGGGGCGATAGGGCTTTCTTT.

This clonotype came up many times. The chain uses TRBV20-1 and TRBJ1-1; TRBD1 aligns across 7 bases. In germline, CDR1 is DFQATT, CDR2 SNEGSKA (reference sequence). The length of the CDR3 is 12 residues. Trimming removed 3 bases from V and 5 bases from J; junction bases left unmatched: 3. DNA for the CDR3: TGCAGTGCTAGCAGGGGGTTGACTGAAGCTTTCTTT. Translation gives CSASRGLTEAFF.

This sequence joins TRBV30 and TRBJ2-6; 9 nucleotides match TRBD1. The V segment lost 4 bases and the J segment 0 bases; nucleotides outside the gene matches: 10. CDR3 length equals 18 residues. Germline CDR1 is GTSNPN and CDR2 is SVGIG (reference sequence). The CDR3 region has the DNA TGTGCCTGGACCCTCCTGGGACAGGGATACTCTGGGGCCAACGTCCTGACTTTC. Residues: CAWTLLGQGYSGANVLTF.

This clonotype was observed at least ten times. The V gene is TRBV20-1, the J gene TRBJ2-7; 8 bases map to TRBD1. The CDR3 runs to 14 residues. CDR1 DFQATT and CDR2 SNEGSKA come from the germline V gene (reference sequence). V shed 6 bases, J shed 0 bases, and the junction held 7 bases outside the gene matches. The CDR3, as DNA: TGCAGTGCCCTGGGACAGGTCAGCTCCTACGAGCAGTACTTC. It yields the protein CSALGQVSSYEQYF.

Only a few counts were recorded for this clonotype. The V gene is TRBV6-1, the J gene TRBJ2-1; 7 nucleotides line up with TRBD1. Germline CDR1 MNHNS, CDR2 SASEGT. V dropped 7 bases and J dropped 4; count of bases not matched to a gene: 1. The CDR3 is 12 amino acids. The DNA of the CDR3 is TGTGCCAGCAAGACAGGGTACAATGAGCAGTTCTTC. This sequence encodes CASKTGYNEQFF.

This clonotype was seen ten or more times. The rearrangement uses TRBV3-1 and TRBJ2-7; D gene uncertain. CDR1 LGHDT and CDR2 YNNKEL come from the germline V gene (reference sequence). CDR3 length: 12 residues. Trimming stripped 0 bases from V and 4 bases from J, with 4 bases between. CDR3 nucleotides: TGTGCCAGCAGCCAAGATGTTTACGAGCAGTACTTC. This codes for CASSQDVYEQYF.

This clonotype was recorded at least ten times. This chain joins TRBV29-1 and TRBJ1-1, with D possibly TRBD1 on 5 matching bases. Germline lookup yields CDR1 SQVTM and CDR2 ANQGSEA. V lost 6 bases and J 3 bases, leaving 32 bases between the germline ends. The CDR3 runs 19 residues. Here the CDR3 reads CSVGPKPHPLGGGDTEAFF. CDR3 bases: TGCAGCGTCGGGCCAAAGCCTCATCCCCTGGGTGGGGGGGACACTGAAGCTTTCTTT.